Sequencing of this T cell receptor beta chain was carried out in a study of blood T cell repertoires in COVID-19. Across the whole study: Samples representing acute and convalescent COVID-19 were sourced from the United States, Italy and Spain. Sample material is recorded as cDNA or gDNA derived from T cells, B-cell-depleted T cells, or PBMCs.

Per the study methods: Nucleated cell counts were estimated from reference gene primer amplification. Assay used: immunoSEQ multiplex PCR; TCRdb lists only in-frame clones, some missing. The D gene and trimming were derived from the DNA, and the V and J assignments and clone size from that table. The profile shows roughly 63,000 clones, roughly 80% of them singletons. Sequencing was carried out using peripheral blood. This receptor was obtained from an elderly man with acute or convalescent COVID-19.

CDR3 loop: CASSPFGQGTDTQYF. CDR3 DNA: TGTGCCAGCTCACCATTCGGACAGGGCACAGATACGCAGTATTTT. The chain links TRBV18 to TRBJ2-3, with 7 bases aligning to TRBD1. This CDR3 is built from 15 residues. Trimming took 2 bases from V and 1 from J; bases not matched to a gene: 3. Per germline, CDR1 KGHSH and CDR2 LQKENI.